The TCR beta chain under discussion was sequenced for a study of T cell changes during pregnancy in multiple sclerosis. CDR1 is MNHNS, CDR2 SASEGT, per germline. The V gene end was trimmed by 6 bases and the J gene end by 5 bases; junction bases not matched to a gene: 5. This CDR3 is built from 13 residues. Here immunoSEQ multiplex PCR was the method, and the copy in TCRdb shows in-frame clones only, minus some. This table holds roughly 60,000 clones, approximately 90% found once. This sequence was found in a female donor with multiple sclerosis, enrolled in a pregnancy study. The sample consisted of CD4+ T cells from peripheral blood mononuclear cells, taken in the first trimester of pregnancy. The chain employs TRBV6-1 and TRBJ1-1; 8 nucleotides agree with TRBD1. CDR3 region: CASRRTGMTEAFF. For the CDR3, the DNA is TGTGCCAGCAGGAGGACAGGGATGACTGAAGCTTTCTTT.